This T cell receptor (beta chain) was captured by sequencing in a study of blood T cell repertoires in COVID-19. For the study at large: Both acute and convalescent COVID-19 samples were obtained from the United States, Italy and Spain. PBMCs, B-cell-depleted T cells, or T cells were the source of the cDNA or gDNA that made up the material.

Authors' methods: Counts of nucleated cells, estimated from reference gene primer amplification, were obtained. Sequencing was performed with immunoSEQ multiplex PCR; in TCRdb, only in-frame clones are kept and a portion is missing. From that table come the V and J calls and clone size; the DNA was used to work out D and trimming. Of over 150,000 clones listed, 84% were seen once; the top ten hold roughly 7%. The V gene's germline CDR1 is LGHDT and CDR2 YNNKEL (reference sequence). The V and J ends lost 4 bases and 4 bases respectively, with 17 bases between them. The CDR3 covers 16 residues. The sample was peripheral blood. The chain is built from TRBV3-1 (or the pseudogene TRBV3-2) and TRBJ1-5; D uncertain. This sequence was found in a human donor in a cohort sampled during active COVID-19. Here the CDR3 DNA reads TGTGCCAGCAGCCTCACCGGCGGGTCCGGTAATCAGCCCCAGCATTTT. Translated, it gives CASSLTGGSGNQPQHF.